This is a list of T cell receptor beta chains from one sample in a study of blood T cell repertoires in COVID-19. TCRdb keeps only in-frame clones here, not all; method: immunoSEQ multiplex PCR. The profile shows around 180,000 clones, around 86% of them singletons. The sample was peripheral blood. The source is a woman aged 30 to 39 with active or convalescent COVID-19. CDR3s include the opening cysteine and the closing phenylalanine or tryptophan. D genes are given only for firm matches. Not all rows give a size; the values are once, few, many and, for expanded clones, a class.

size: .
J: TRBJ1-4
V: TRBV6-1
D: TRBD1
DNA: TGTGCCAGCAGTCGTCAGGGGGGTGACGAAAAACTGTTTTTT
CDR3: CASSRQGGDEKLFF

size: once
J: TRBJ2-7
V: TRBV7-9
D: TRBD1
DNA: TGTGCCAGCAGCAAGGGACAGATCTACGAGCAGTACTTC
CDR3: CASSKGQIYEQYF

size: .
J: TRBJ1-6
V: TRBV11-3
D: .
DNA: TGTGCCAGCAGCTTAGAGGGGGGACCAAATTCACCCCTCCACTTT
CDR3: CASSLEGGPNSPLHF

size: .
J: TRBJ1-2
V: TRBV18
D: .
DNA: TGTGCCAGCTCACCAACAGAGAACTATGGCTACACCTTC
CDR3: CASSPTENYGYTF

size: .
J: TRBJ2-1
V: TRBV11-2
D: TRBD2
DNA: TGTGCCAGCAGGGGAGGGGAGTACAATGAGCAGTTCTTC
CDR3: CASRGGEYNEQFF

size: .
J: TRBJ2-1
V: TRBV18
D: .
DNA: TGTGCCAGCTCACCACCACTCCTCAGGAATGAGCAGTTCTTC
CDR3: CASSPPLLRNEQFF

size: few
J: TRBJ1-2
V: TRBV3-1/TRBV3-2
D: TRBD1
DNA: TGTGCCAGCAGCCAAGATAGGGACAGGCCCTACACCTTC
CDR3: CASSQDRDRPYTF

size: .
J: TRBJ2-2
V: TRBV10-2
D: TRBD2
DNA: TGCGCCAGCGGGAGGGCGAACACCGGGGAGCTGTTTTTT
CDR3: CASGRANTGELFF

size: .
J: TRBJ1-3
V: TRBV30
D: .
DNA: TGTGCCTGGAGTAGGGGCACTGGAAACACCATATATTTT
CDR3: CAWSRGTGNTIYF

size: .
J: TRBJ1-1
V: TRBV7-2
D: .
DNA: TGTGCCAGCAGCTTAGCCATGGGGGGGGGTTCCGCTGAAGCTTTCTTT
CDR3: CASSLAMGGGSAEAFF

size: .
J: TRBJ2-7
V: TRBV10-2
D: TRBD1
DNA: TGCGCCAGCAGTGACCCCCGGGACAGCCGAGACTACGAGCAGTACTTC
CDR3: CASSDPRDSRDYEQYF

size: .
J: TRBJ1-2
V: TRBV5-4
D: .
DNA: TGTGCCAGCAGCTCTATCGATCGGGAAAACTATGGCTACACCTTC
CDR3: CASSSIDRENYGYTF

size: .
J: TRBJ1-3
V: TRBV28
D: TRBD1
DNA: TGTGCCAGCAGTCCCGGGACAGCTGGAAACACCATATATTTT
CDR3: CASSPGTAGNTIYF

size: .
J: TRBJ2-1
V: TRBV29-1
D: .
DNA: TGCAGCGGAAGGGCACGGGGTGCCCTTAATGAGCAGTTCTTC
CDR3: CSGRARGALNEQFF

size: .
J: TRBJ1-1
V: TRBV12-3/TRBV12-4
D: .
DNA: TGTGCCAACAAACGGGGGGTTGGGACTGAAGCTTTCTTT
CDR3: CANKRGVGTEAFF

size: .
J: TRBJ1-4
V: TRBV5-1
D: .
DNA: TGCGCCAGCAGTTTTGGGGCAGGGCCACCCGAAAAACTGTTTTTT
CDR3: CASSFGAGPPEKLFF

size: .
J: TRBJ2-3
V: TRBV5-1
D: .
DNA: TGCGCCAGCAGCTCGGCGGGTAGCACAGATACGCAGTATTTT
CDR3: CASSSAGSTDTQYF

size: .
J: TRBJ1-3
V: TRBV10-1
D: .
DNA: TGCGCCAGCAGTGATGGAGGTGGAAACACCATATATTTT
CDR3: CASSDGGGNTIYF

size: .
J: TRBJ1-2
V: TRBV6-5
D: .
DNA: TGTGCCAGCAGCAGCGGGGGTGGCTACACCTTC
CDR3: CASSSGGGYTF

size: .
J: TRBJ2-3
V: TRBV6-1
D: .
DNA: TGTGCCAGCAGTGAATTAGCTAGCACAGATACGCAGTATTTT
CDR3: CASSELASTDTQYF

size: .
J: TRBJ2-3
V: TRBV25-1
D: TRBD2
DNA: TGTGCCAGCATTGGCGGGAGCGGCTCAGATACGCAGTATTTT
CDR3: CASIGGSGSDTQYF

size: .
J: TRBJ2-7
V: TRBV7-9
D: TRBD2
DNA: TGTGCCAGCAGCTTAGATGGGAGGGGCGAGCAGTACTTC
CDR3: CASSLDGRGEQYF

size: once
J: TRBJ2-5
V: TRBV6-5
D: .
DNA: TGTGCCAGCAGCCAACTTCAGGGGTCAGAGACCCAGTACTTC
CDR3: CASSQLQGSETQYF

size: .
J: TRBJ1-2
V: TRBV7-8
D: .
DNA: TGTGCCAGCAGTTTGACCGGGTTGGGCTACACCTTC
CDR3: CASSLTGLGYTF

size: .
J: TRBJ1-5
V: TRBV15
D: .
DNA: TGTGCCACCAGCCCCAAAGGACAGATTAGCAATCAGCCCCAGCATTTT
CDR3: CATSPKGQISNQPQHF

size: .
J: TRBJ2-1
V: TRBV9
D: TRBD1
DNA: TGTGCCAGCAGCGAACAGGGGGCCCTGGGCGGTGAGCAGTTCTTC
CDR3: CASSEQGALGGEQFF

size: .
J: TRBJ2-2
V: TRBV28
D: .
DNA: TGTGCGAGCGAAGGGGGAGGGAGATTATCCACCGGGGAGCTGTTTTTT
CDR3: CASEGGGRLSTGELFF

size: .
J: TRBJ2-5
V: TRBV27
D: TRBD2
DNA: TGTGCCAGTCCAGATCCCGGGACTAGCGTTCAAGAGACCCAGTACTTC
CDR3: CASPDPGTSVQETQYF

size: .
J: TRBJ1-2
V: TRBV10-1
D: .
DNA: TGCGCCAGCAGTGAGTCAAGCATTTATGGCTACACCTTC
CDR3: CASSESSIYGYTF

size: once
J: TRBJ1-2
V: TRBV19
D: TRBD1
DNA: TGTGCCAGTAGTATTGGGCGGGACAGGGCCGGCTATGGCTACACCTTC
CDR3: CASSIGRDRAGYGYTF

size: .
J: TRBJ1-2
V: TRBV7-6
D: .
DNA: TGTGCCAGCAGTCTAAAAGACGGGAGCGGCTACACCTTC
CDR3: CASSLKDGSGYTF

size: .
J: TRBJ2-1
V: TRBV30
D: .
DNA: TGTGCCTGGAGTGTATATGGTCGGGGGAGTTACAATGAGCAGTTCTTC
CDR3: CAWSVYGRGSYNEQFF

size: .
J: TRBJ1-5
V: TRBV29-1
D: TRBD1
DNA: TGCAGCGCGGGACAGGGGAGCAATCAGCCCCAGCATTTT
CDR3: CSAGQGSNQPQHF

size: .
J: TRBJ2-1
V: TRBV7-6
D: .
DNA: TGTGCCAGCAGCTTGGTATCGTCGGGATACAATGAGCAGTTCTTC
CDR3: CASSLVSSGYNEQFF

size: .
J: TRBJ2-2
V: TRBV27
D: .
DNA: TGTGCCAGCAGTTTCAGGGCTCCTTTACCCGGGGAGCTGTTTTTT
CDR3: CASSFRAPLPGELFF

size: .
J: TRBJ2-1
V: TRBV10-1
D: .
DNA: TGCGCCAGCAGTCCACAGGGAATATCCTACAATGAGCAGTTCTTC
CDR3: CASSPQGISYNEQFF

size: .
J: TRBJ2-3
V: TRBV6-1
D: .
DNA: TGTGCCAGCAGTGAGCGGGGTACAGATACGCAGTATTTT
CDR3: CASSERGTDTQYF

size: .
J: TRBJ2-4
V: TRBV3-1/TRBV3-2
D: TRBD2
DNA: TGTGCCAGCAGCTTACAGCGGGAGCTAAAAAACATTCAGTACTTC
CDR3: CASSLQRELKNIQYF

size: .
J: TRBJ2-1
V: TRBV19
D: TRBD2
DNA: TGTGCCAGTCGGTTAAGCGGGAGCTCCTACAATGAGCAGTTCTTC
CDR3: CASRLSGSSYNEQFF

size: .
J: TRBJ1-5
V: TRBV6-5
D: .
DNA: TGTGCCAGCAGTAGATTGGACGGTCTTGAGGGGCCCCAGCATTTT
CDR3: CASSRLDGLEGPQHF

size: .
J: TRBJ2-4
V: TRBV20-1
D: .
DNA: TGCAGTGCTAGTAAGGGGGCCAAAAACATTCAGTACTTC
CDR3: CSASKGAKNIQYF

size: .
J: TRBJ2-1
V: TRBV29-1
D: TRBD2
DNA: TGCAGCGTTGTTAGCGGGACATGGGTCAATGAGCAGTTCTTC
CDR3: CSVVSGTWVNEQFF

size: .
J: TRBJ2-5
V: TRBV5-5
D: .
DNA: TGTGCCAGCAGCCACCTCCTTAATATGCGGGGTCTGGGTGAGACCCAGTACTTC
CDR3: CASSHLLNMRGLGETQYF

size: .
J: TRBJ2-7
V: TRBV6-2/TRBV6-3
D: .
DNA: TGTGCCAGCAGCCCTAGGACAGAATTCTACGAGCAGTACTTC
CDR3: CASSPRTEFYEQYF

size: .
J: TRBJ1-1
V: TRBV5-4
D: TRBD1
DNA: TGTGCCAGCACCCCTTCAGGGGGCATGAACACTGAAGCTTTCTTT
CDR3: CASTPSGGMNTEAFF

size: .
J: TRBJ2-3
V: TRBV9
D: TRBD2
DNA: TGTGCCAGCAGCGTAGCCCATAGCGGGGCCCGCACAGATACGCAGTATTTT
CDR3: CASSVAHSGARTDTQYF

size: .
J: TRBJ2-5
V: TRBV5-1
D: TRBD2
DNA: TGCGCCAGCAGAAGCGGGCTAGCGGGAGTATCGGGAGAGACCCAGTACTTC
CDR3: CASRSGLAGVSGETQYF

size: .
J: TRBJ1-1
V: TRBV27
D: .
DNA: TGTGCCAGCGGTTCCGCCCTGGGACACCAGAACACTGAAGCTTTCTTT
CDR3: CASGSALGHQNTEAFF

size: once
J: TRBJ1-2
V: TRBV14
D: .
DNA: TGTGCCAGCAGCCAAGGGCGGGGGGCAGGAGGCTACACCTTC
CDR3: CASSQGRGAGGYTF

size: .
J: TRBJ2-3
V: TRBV29-1
D: TRBD2
DNA: TGCAGCGTATACGGGACTAGTAAGTGGGGAGCCACAGATACGCAGTATTTT
CDR3: CSVYGTSKWGATDTQYF

size: .
J: TRBJ1-3
V: TRBV19
D: .
DNA: TGTGCCAGCGCCAGGGGAGCTGGAAACACCATATATTTT
CDR3: CASARGAGNTIYF

size: .
J: TRBJ1-4
V: TRBV30
D: .
DNA: TGTGCCTGGAGCCGACAGGCGCTGAATGAAAAACTGTTTTTT
CDR3: CAWSRQALNEKLFF

size: .
J: TRBJ1-2
V: TRBV2
D: TRBD1
DNA: TGTGCCAGCAGGTGGACAGGGGGGTTCGAAGGCTACACCTTC
CDR3: CASRWTGGFEGYTF

size: .
J: TRBJ2-7
V: TRBV6-6
D: TRBD1
DNA: TGTGCCAGCAGTTACGGGGGACAGGGGGCTCACGAGCAGTACTTC
CDR3: CASSYGGQGAHEQYF

size: .
J: TRBJ2-2
V: TRBV5-6
D: TRBD2
DNA: TGTGCCAGCAGCACCGGACTAGCGGAGAACACCGGGGAGCTGTTTTTT
CDR3: CASSTGLAENTGELFF